One sample yielded the 15 T cell receptor beta chains listed below, sequenced in a study of beta chain features in type 1 diabetes. Study-level results: Significant though moderate, a shortening of TCRB CDR3s appeared in all four CD4+ subsets of Type 1 diabetes patients.

What was sequenced were expressed TCRB transcripts, since all of the isolated RNA had been reverse transcribed. Sequenced by immunoSEQ multiplex PCR; TCRdb stores in-frame clones only, minus some. This table holds roughly 400,000 clones, around 9.6% found once. For these receptors, no antigen is known. The specimen was central memory CD4+ T cells from blood. These receptors originate from a man aged 25-45 years with type 1 diabetes.

The chain joins TRBV7-2 to TRBJ2-5; D is uncertain. The J call is in doubt because the DNA end fits TRBJ2-7 better. CDR3 size: 13 residues. Germline V CDR1 and CDR2: SGHTA, FQGNSA. The CDR3 coding sequence is TGTGCCAGCAGCTTATCGCCCGGGCACGAGCAGTACTTC. Residues: CASSLSPGHEQYF.

This clone was recorded a few times. This sequence joins TRBV6-5 and TRBJ2-7, with 12 bases lining up with TRBD2. V trimming: 2 bases; J trimming: 1 base; junction bases outside the gene matches: 3. CDR1 and CDR2 from the germline V gene are MNHEY and SVGAGI. The length of the CDR3 is 16 residues. This CDR3 reads CASSYTGTSGSYEQYF. CDR3 bases: TGTGCCAGCAGTTACACCGGGACTAGCGGGTCCTACGAGCAGTACTTC.

This clone was recorded a few times. This sequence joins TRBV2 and TRBJ2-2, with D hard to call. V lost 7 bases and J lost 4, with 10 bases in between. This CDR3 has 13 amino acids. Per germline, CDR1 SNHLY and CDR2 FYNNEI. CDR3 sequence reads: CASMGLGTGELFF. The CDR3 nucleotides read TGTGCCAGCATGGGTTTGGGCACCGGGGAGCTGTTTTTT. Variable domain in full (rest from reference TRBV2 and TRBJ2-2): EPEVTQTPSHQVTQMGQEVILRCVPISNHLYFYWYRQILGQKVEFLVSFYNNEISEKSEIFDDQFSVERPDGSNFTLKIRSTKLEDSAMYFCASMGLGTGELFFGEGSRLTVL.

This clone occurred many times. The chain combines TRBV19 with TRBJ1-1; 8 positions match TRBD1. Germline V gives CDR1 LNHDA, CDR2 SQIVND (reference sequence). The ends lost 5 bases at V and 10 bases at J; junction bases unmatched: 12. This CDR3 is 14 amino acids long. The CDR3 DNA reads TGTGCCAGTAGTTCCTACGGGACAGGAAGAGCAGCTTTCTTT. This sequence encodes CASSSYGTGRAAFF. Looking up the rest from reference TRBV19 and TRBJ1-1 gives the full variable domain: DGGITQSPKYLFRKEGQNVTLSCEQNLNHDAMYWYRQDPGQGLRLIYYSQIVNDFQKGDIAEGYSVSREKKESFPLTVTSAQKNPTAFYLCASSSYGTGRAAFFGQGTRLTVV.

In this sample, this clone turned up a few times. The V call is TRBV2, the J call TRBJ2-2; 7 bases fit TRBD2. The germline V gene has CDR1 SNHLY and CDR2 FYNNEI. With V trimmed by 3 bases and J by 4 bases, 14 bases remained unmatched. CDR3 length: 18 amino acids. This chain's CDR3 is CASSDAGEPFYSTGELFF. The CDR3 DNA follows: TGTGCCAGCAGTGACGCGGGAGAGCCCTTTTATAGCACCGGGGAGCTGTTTTTT.

V and J are TRBV9 and TRBJ2-7; 7 positions match TRBD1. The germline V gene encodes CDR1 SGDLS and CDR2 YYNGEE. CDR3 size: 14 residues. Trimming at V came to 3 bases and at J to 2 bases, leaving 5 bases not matched to a gene. CDR3 loop: CASSGRDSAYEQYF. The CDR3 region has the DNA TGTGCCAGCAGCGGAAGGGACAGCGCCTACGAGCAGTACTTC.

Only a few counts were recorded for this clone. CDR3 DNA: TGTGCCAGCAGTGAAGTTGAGGGAGGCGAGCAGTACTTC. This sequence encodes CASSEVEGGEQYF. The V call is TRBV2, the J call TRBJ2-7; D might be TRBD2 (6 bases). In germline, CDR1 is SNHLY, CDR2 FYNNEI. The germline V and J ends were trimmed by 1 base and 6 bases, with 10 bases remaining between them. The CDR3 length is 13 residues.

CDR3 region: CASSLDSVSSDYAGYTF. CDR3 nucleotide sequence: TGCGCCAGCAGCTTGGATTCAGTCTCATCGGACTATGCTGGCTACACCTTC. V usage is TRBV5-1 and J usage is TRBJ1-2; D gene ambiguous. From germline, CDR1 is SGHRS and CDR2 YFSETQ. CDR3 length equals 17 residues. V was cut by 0 bases and J by 7 bases, with 22 bases left in between.

This clone has only a few counts. This chain connects TRBV29-1 to TRBJ1-2; tentative D call: TRBD1 (5 bases). The V end lost 5 bases, the J end lost 4 bases, and 14 bases lay between the germline ends. The germline V gene encodes CDR1 SQVTM and CDR2 ANQGSEA. The CDR3 has 13 residues. The CDR3, as DNA: TGCAGCGTTCGTAGACAGTCCCTCTATGGCTACACCTTC. This encodes CSVRRQSLYGYTF.

This clone was detected only a few times. This chain joins TRBV7-8 and TRBJ2-1, with 15 bases matching TRBD2. V dropped 5 bases and J dropped 15; count of bases not matched to a gene: 8. Germline lookup yields CDR1 SGHVS and CDR2 FQNEAQ. There are 14 residues in the CDR3. The CDR3 here is CASSPGLAGGMGFF. CDR3 DNA sequence: TGTGCCAGCAGCCCGGGACTAGCGGGAGGCATGGGGTTCTTC.

This clone was seen only a few times. This chain joins TRBV7-2 and TRBJ1-3, with 7 bases matching TRBD1. There are 16 residues in the CDR3. V lost 8 bases to trimming and J lost 2 bases; unmatched junction nucleotides: 12. Per germline, CDR1 SGHTA and CDR2 FQGNSA. CDR3 loop: CASGTQGVGAGNTIYF. The DNA for the CDR3 is TGTGCCAGCGGAACTCAGGGGGTCGGTGCTGGAAACACCATATATTTT.

The V and J genes are TRBV7-8 and TRBJ2-2, with 13 bases matching TRBD2. Germline CDR1 reads SGHVS; CDR2 reads FQNEAQ. The CDR3 contains 18 residues. Trimming removed 5 bases from V and 5 bases from J; junction bases left unmatched: 11. The CDR3 sequence is CASSPWTSGSRRTGELFF. The CDR3, as DNA: TGTGCCAGCAGCCCCTGGACTAGCGGGAGTCGACGTACCGGGGAGCTGTTTTTT.

The sample holds many counts of this clone. The sample holds other DNA sequences that translate to the same CDR3. The chain joins TRBV7-2 to TRBJ2-5; 8 bases map to TRBD2. The CDR3 length is 13 residues. Germline V gives CDR1 SGHTA, CDR2 FQGNSA. V gave up 6 bases and J gave up 7 bases; unmatched junction bases: 7. Written as DNA, the CDR3 is TGTGCCAGCAGGGTTCGGGAGGGCGGGACCCAGTACTTC. Residues: CASRVREGGTQYF.

This clone has a count of ten or more. The chain combines TRBV5-4 with TRBJ1-3, with 8 bases lining up with TRBD1. The CDR3 runs to 15 residues. The germline CDR1 and CDR2 sequences are SGHNT and YYREEE (reference sequence). V shed 4 bases, J shed 7 bases, and the junction held 10 bases outside the gene matches. CDR3 sequence reads: CASSPTGDRGNTIYF. CDR3 in DNA: TGTGCCAGCAGCCCGACAGGGGATAGGGGGAACACCATATATTTT.

This clone was found a few times. The rearrangement links TRBV7-2 to TRBJ2-7, with unresolved D. This CDR3 comprises 13 residues. Germline V gives CDR1 SGHTA, CDR2 FQGNSA. The V gene lost 2 bases and the J gene lost 3 bases, with 8 bases spanning the gap. Here the CDR3 reads CASSLKDGYEQYF. The DNA of the CDR3 is TGTGCCAGCAGCTTAAAGGACGGCTACGAGCAGTACTTC.